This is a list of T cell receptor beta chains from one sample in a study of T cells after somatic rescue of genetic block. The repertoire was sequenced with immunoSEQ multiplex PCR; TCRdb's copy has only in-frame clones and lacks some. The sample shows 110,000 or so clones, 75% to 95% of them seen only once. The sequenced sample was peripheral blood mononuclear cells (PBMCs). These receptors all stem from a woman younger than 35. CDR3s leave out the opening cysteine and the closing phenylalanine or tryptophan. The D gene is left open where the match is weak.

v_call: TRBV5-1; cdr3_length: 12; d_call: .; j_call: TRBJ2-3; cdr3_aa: ASSPGDNTDTQY
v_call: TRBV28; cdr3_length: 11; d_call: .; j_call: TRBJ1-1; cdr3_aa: ATLRAENTEAF
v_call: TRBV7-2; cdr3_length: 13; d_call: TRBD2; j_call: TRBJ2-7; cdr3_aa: ASSLGSGGLYEQY
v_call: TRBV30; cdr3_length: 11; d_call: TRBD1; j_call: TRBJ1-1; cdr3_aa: AWIGQANTEAF
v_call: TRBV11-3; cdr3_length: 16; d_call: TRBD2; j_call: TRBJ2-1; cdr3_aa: ASSPPLALAGGAYAQF
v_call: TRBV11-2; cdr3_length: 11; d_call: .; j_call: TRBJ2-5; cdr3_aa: ASSSGGWETQY
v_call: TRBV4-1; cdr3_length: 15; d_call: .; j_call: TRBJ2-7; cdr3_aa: ASRLTFRDSWSGEQY
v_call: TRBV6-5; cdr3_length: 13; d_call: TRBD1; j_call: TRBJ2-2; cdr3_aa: ASSLARGIFGELF
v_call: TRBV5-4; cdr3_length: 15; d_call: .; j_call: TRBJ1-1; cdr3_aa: ASSLGVGMMMNTEAF
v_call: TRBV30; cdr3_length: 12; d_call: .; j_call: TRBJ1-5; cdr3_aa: AWSRGADNQPQH
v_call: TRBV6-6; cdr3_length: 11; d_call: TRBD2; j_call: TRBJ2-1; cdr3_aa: AGGGENYNEQF
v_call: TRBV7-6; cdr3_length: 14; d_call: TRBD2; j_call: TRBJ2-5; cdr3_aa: ASSPRAGERQETQY
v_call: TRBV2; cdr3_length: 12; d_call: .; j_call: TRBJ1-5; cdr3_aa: ASSTSQGNQPQH
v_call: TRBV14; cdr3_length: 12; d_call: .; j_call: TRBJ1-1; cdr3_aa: ASSHPSVPTEAF
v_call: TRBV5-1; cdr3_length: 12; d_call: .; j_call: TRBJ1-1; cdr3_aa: ASSASGANTEAF
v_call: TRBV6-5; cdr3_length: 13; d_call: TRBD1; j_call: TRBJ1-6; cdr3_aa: ASSQTGIQGSPLH
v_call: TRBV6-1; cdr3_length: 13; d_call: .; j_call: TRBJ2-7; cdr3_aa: ASRDQPEGVDEQY
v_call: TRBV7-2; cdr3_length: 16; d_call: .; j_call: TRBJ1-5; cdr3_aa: ASSLAMGYGYSNQPQH
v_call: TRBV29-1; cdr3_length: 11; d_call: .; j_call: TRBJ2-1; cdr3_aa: SVRRGEPNEQF
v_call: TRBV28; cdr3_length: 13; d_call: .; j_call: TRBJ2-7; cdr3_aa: ASSTSGEGSYEQY
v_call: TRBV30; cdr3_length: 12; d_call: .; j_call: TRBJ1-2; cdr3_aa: AWSGGREYYGYT
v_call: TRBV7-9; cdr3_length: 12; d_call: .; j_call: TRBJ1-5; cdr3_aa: ASSLVGGNQPQH
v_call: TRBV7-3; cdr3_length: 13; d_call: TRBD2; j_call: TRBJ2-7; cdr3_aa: ASSLTSGAGGEQY
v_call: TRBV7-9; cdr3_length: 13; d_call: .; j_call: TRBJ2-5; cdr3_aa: ASSPRGGAQETQY
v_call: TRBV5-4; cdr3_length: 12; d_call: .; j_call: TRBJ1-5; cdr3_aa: ASSRAGGNQPQH
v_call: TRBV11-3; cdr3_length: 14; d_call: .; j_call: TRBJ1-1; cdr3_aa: ASSWAGNGRGTEAF
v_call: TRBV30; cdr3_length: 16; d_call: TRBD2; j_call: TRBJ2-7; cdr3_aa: AWSLYRTSGGVAYEQY
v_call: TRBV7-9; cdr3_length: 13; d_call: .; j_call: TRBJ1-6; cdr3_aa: ASTSGPSGDSPLH
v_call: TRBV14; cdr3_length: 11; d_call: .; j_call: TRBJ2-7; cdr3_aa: ASSPPSSYEQY
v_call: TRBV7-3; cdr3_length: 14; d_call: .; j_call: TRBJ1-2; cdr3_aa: ASSLTPVTGNYGYT
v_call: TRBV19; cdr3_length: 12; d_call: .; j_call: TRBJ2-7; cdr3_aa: ASSMRGDSYEQY
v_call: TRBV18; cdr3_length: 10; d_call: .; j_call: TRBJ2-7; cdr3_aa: ASSPDSYEQY
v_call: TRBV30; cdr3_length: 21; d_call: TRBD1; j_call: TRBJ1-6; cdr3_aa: AWSVQREIWVGTGGSYNSPLH
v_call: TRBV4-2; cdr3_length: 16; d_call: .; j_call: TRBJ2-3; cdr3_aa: ASSTPGGESASTDTQY
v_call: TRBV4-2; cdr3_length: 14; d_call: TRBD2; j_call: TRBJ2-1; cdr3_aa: ASSQASGLSYNEQF
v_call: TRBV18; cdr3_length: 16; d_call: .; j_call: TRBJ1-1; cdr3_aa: ASSPRTLDSQMNTEAF
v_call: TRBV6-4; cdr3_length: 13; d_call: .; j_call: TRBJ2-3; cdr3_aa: ASSDSRGGTDTQY
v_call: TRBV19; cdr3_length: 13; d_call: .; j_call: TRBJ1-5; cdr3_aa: ASSIREKGNQPQH
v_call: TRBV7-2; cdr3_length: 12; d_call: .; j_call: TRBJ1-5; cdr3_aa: ASSPGGSNQPQH
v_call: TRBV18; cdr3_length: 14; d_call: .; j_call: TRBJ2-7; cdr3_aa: ASSTSKDRGIGEQY
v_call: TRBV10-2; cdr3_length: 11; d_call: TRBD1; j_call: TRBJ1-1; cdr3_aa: ASTRTGETEAF
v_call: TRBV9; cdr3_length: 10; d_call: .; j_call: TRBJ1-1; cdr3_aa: ASGGGNTEAF
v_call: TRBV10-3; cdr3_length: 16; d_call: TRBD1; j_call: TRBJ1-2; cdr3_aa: AISELGTGAYGLYGYT
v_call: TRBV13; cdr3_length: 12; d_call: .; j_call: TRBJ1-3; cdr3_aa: ASSLAGSGNTIY
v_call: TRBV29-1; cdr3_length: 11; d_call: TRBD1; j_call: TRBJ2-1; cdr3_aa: SKDRQSYNEQF
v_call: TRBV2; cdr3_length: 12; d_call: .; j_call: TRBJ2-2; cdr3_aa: ASRQRTNTGELF
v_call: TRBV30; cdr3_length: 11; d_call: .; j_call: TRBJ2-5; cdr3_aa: AWSVRGGETQY
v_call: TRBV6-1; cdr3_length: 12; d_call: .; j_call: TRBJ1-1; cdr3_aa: ASSDPGRVTEAF